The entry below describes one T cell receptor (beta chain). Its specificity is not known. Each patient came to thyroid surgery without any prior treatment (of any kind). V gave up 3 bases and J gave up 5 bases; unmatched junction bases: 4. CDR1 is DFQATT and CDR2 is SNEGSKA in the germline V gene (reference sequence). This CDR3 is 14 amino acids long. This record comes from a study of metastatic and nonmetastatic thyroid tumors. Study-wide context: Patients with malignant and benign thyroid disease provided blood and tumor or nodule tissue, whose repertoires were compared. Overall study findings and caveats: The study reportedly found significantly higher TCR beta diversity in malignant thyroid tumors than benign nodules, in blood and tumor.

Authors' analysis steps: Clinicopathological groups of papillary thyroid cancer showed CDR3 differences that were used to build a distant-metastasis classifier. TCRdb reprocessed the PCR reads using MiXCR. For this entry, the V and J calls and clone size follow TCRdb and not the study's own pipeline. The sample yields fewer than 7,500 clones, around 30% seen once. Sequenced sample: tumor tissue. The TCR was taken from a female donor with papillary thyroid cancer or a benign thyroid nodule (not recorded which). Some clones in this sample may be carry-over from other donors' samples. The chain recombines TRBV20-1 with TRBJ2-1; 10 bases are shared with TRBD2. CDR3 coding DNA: TGCAGTGCTAGTCTAACTAGCGGGAACAATGAGCAGTTCTTC. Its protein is CSASLTSGNNEQFF.